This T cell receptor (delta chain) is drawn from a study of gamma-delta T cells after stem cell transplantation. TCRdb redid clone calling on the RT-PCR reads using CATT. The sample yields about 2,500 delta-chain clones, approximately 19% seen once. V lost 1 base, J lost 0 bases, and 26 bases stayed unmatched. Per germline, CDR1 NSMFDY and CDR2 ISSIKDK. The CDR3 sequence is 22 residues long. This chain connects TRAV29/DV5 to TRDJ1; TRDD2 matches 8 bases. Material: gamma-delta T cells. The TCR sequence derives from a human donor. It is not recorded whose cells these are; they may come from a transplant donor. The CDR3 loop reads CAASTSYGGRGLTFPYTDKLIF. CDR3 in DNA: TGTGCAGCAAGCACTTCCTACGGGGGACGGGGGCTTACTTTCCCGTACACCGATAAACTCATCTTT.